This TCR beta chain was obtained from a study of blood T cell repertoires in COVID-19. Overall study context: The United States, Italy and Spain were the sources of the acute and convalescent COVID-19 samples. T cells, B-cell-depleted T cells, or PBMCs provided the cDNA or gDNA that served as material.

This clone occurred a few times. Produced via immunoSEQ multiplex PCR; TCRdb's table is partial and in-frame only. This sample yields just under 45,000 clones, of which roughly nine tenths are seen a single time; 20% to 30% belongs to the top ten. The sequenced sample was peripheral blood. The clonotype comes from a woman older than 75 in a cohort sampled during active or convalescent COVID-19.

This CDR3 is CSVVFSAGVTGANVLTF. As DNA, the CDR3 is TGCAGCGTTGTATTTTCAGCGGGAGTAACCGGGGCCAACGTCCTGACTTTC. The chain uses TRBV29-1 and TRBJ2-6; 8 positions match TRBD2. CDR3 size: 17 residues. After removal of 4 bases from V and 4 bases from J, the junction contained 12 bases not matched to a gene. Germline V gene lookup returns CDR1 SQVTM and CDR2 ANQGSEA.